This TCR beta chain stems from a study of blood T cell repertoires in COVID-19. Here immunoSEQ multiplex PCR was the method, and the copy in TCRdb shows in-frame clones only, minus some. The sample holds about 71,000 clones, approximately 85% seen once. Trimming pared 5 bases from V and 1 base from J, leaving 15 bases between. Germline-derived CDR1 and CDR2 are SGDLS and YYNGEE. The CDR3 extends over 15 amino acids. Input material: peripheral blood. This TCR derives from a man aged 80 or over with acute or convalescent COVID-19. V gene TRBV9 combines with J gene TRBJ1-1, with D tentatively TRBD1 (6 bases). This CDR3 is CASSESGQPNTEAFF. CDR3 in DNA: TGTGCCAGCAGTGAATCCGGACAGCCGAACACTGAAGCTTTCTTT.